This T cell receptor beta chain came from a study of response to subunit inactivated influenza vaccine. TCRdb ran MiXCR on the RT-PCR reads and lists one entry per CDR3 protein. The sample lists under 850,000 distinct CDR3 sequences, roughly 20% occurring once. Germline V CDR1 and CDR2: MNHEY, SVGAGI. Trimming pared 7 bases from V and 4 bases from J, leaving 13 bases between. This CDR3 contains 13 residues. This clonotype was counted between two and nine times. The antigen remains undetermined. Study observations and caveats: The authors proposed limited new T cell recruitment per seasonal influenza vaccination.

Material: PBMCs from blood, obtained around 5 days after vaccination. The chain recombines TRBV6-5 with TRBJ1-1, with D unresolved. The TCR comes from a man in his fifties who received an inactivated influenza vaccine. The CDR3 bases are TGTGCCAGCACTTGGGCCGGCGGCACTGAAGCTTTCTTT. Its translation: CASTWAGGTEAFF.